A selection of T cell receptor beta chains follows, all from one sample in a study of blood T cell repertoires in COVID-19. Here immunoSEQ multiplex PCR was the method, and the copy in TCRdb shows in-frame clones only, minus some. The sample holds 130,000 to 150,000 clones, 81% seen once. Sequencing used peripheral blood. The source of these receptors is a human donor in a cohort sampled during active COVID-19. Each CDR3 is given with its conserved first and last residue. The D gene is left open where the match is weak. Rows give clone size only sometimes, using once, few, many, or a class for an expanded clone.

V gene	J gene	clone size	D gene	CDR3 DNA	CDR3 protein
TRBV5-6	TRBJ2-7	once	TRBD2	TGTGCCAGCAACCGAAGACTAGCCATCCACGAGCAGTACTTC	CASNRRLAIHEQYF
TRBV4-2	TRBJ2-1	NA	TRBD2	TGTGCCAGCAGTCTTCAAGGGGCGGGAGGGCAGTTCTTC	CASSLQGAGGQFF
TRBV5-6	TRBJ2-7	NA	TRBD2	TGTGGCAGCACAATGGCGGGAGGAACCTACGAGCAGTACTTC	CGSTMAGGTYEQYF
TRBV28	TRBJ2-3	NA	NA	TGTGCCAGCAGCTACCGGCCTAGGACAGATACGCAGTATTTT	CASSYRPRTDTQYF
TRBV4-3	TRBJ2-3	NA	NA	TGCGCCAGCAGCCTTCTTTCGGGCCCCGGGGCAGATACGCAGTATTTT	CASSLLSGPGADTQYF
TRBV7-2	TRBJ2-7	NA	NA	TGTGCCAGCAGCTCCCCGGGAGCACCATACGAGCAGTACTTC	CASSSPGAPYEQYF
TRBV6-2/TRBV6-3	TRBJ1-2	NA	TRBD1	TGTGCCAGCAGTACCACGGGACAGGGGCTCTCTGGCTACACCTTC	CASSTTGQGLSGYTF
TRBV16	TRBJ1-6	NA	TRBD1	TGTGCCAGCAGCCAGCGACAGGGTCCAAATTCACCCCTCCACTTT	CASSQRQGPNSPLHF
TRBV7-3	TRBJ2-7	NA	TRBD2	TGTGCCAGCAGCTTAACTTTGAGTAGCGGGAGATACGAGCAGTACTTC	CASSLTLSSGRYEQYF
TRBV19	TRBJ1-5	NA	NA	TGTGCCAGTAGTTCGTCTTGGCAGGGTTTAGGGCAGCCCCAGCATTTT	CASSSSWQGLGQPQHF
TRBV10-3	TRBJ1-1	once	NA	TGTGCCATCGGGGAGGGAGCCGCGAACACTGAAGCTTTCTTT	CAIGEGAANTEAFF
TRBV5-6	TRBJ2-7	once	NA	TGTGCCAGCAGCTTGGCTGAGTCCTACGAGCAGTACTTC	CASSLAESYEQYF
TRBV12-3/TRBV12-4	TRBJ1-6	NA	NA	TGTGCCAGCAGCCCGGGGAATTCACCCCTCCACTTT	CASSPGNSPLHF
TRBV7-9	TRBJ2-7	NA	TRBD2	TGTGCCAGCAGCCCAACCGGGACTAGTCGCGAGCAGTACTTC	CASSPTGTSREQYF
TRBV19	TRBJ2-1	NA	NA	TGTGCCAGTAGAAGCGGTGGGACCTACAATGAGCAGTTCTTC	CASRSGGTYNEQFF
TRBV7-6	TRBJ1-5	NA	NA	TGTGCCAGCTCACAGGGTGTGAGTCAGCCCCAGCATTTT	CASSQGVSQPQHF
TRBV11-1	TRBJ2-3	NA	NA	TGTGCCAGCAGCTCCTCCGGAGGGTGGTACACAGATACGCAGTATTTT	CASSSSGGWYTDTQYF
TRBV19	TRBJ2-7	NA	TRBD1	TGTGCCAGTAGTAACGGACAGGGGGCTATCTACGAGCAGTACTTC	CASSNGQGAIYEQYF
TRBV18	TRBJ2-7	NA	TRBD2	TGTGCCAGCTCACTTGACCTAGCGGGAGGCTCCTACGAGCAGTACTTC	CASSLDLAGGSYEQYF
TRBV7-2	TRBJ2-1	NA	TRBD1	TGTGCCAGCAGCTTAGACAGGGGCTCCTACAATGAGCAGTTCTTC	CASSLDRGSYNEQFF
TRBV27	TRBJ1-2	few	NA	TGTGCCAGCAGTTTTACACAACGGAGGCCATTCTATGGCTACACCTTC	CASSFTQRRPFYGYTF
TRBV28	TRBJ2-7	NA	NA	TGTGCCAGCAGTTGGGGGGGGGCCGCCTACGAGCAGTACTTC	CASSWGGAAYEQYF
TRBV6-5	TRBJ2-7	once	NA	TGTGCCAGCCAGTCCATACCTGACGAGCAGTACTTC	CASQSIPDEQYF
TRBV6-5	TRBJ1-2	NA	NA	TGTGCCAGCAGTAAACGGAGGGGAGAATATGGCTACACCTTC	CASSKRRGEYGYTF
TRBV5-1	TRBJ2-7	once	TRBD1	TGCGCCAGCAGCTGGACCGGGACAGCCGCCTACGAGCAGTACTTC	CASSWTGTAAYEQYF
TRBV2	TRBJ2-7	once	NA	TGTGCCAGCAGGGAAGAACGGAGCTCCTACGAGCAGTACTTC	CASREERSSYEQYF
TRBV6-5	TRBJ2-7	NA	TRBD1	TGTGCCAGCAGTTACTCCCGGACAGGGGGCGAATACGAGCAGTACTTC	CASSYSRTGGEYEQYF
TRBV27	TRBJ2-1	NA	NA	TGTGCCAGCAGCCAACCATTCGGCAATGAGCAGTTCTTC	CASSQPFGNEQFF
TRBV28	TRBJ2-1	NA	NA	TGTGCCAGCAGTAGAAGGGGGAATGAGCAGTTCTTC	CASSRRGNEQFF
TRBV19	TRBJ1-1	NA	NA	TGTGCCAGTAGTATTTCGAGACTTGCGAACACTGAAGCTTTCTTT	CASSISRLANTEAFF
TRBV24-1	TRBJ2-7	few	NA	TGTGCCACCGGCAGCTACGAGCAGTACTTC	CATGSYEQYF
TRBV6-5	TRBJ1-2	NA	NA	TGTGCCAGCAGTTCTGGGACTTTCTATGGCTACACCTTC	CASSSGTFYGYTF
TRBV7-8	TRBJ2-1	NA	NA	TGTGCCAGCAGCTTAGCGCTGGGCGGGGTCTACAATGAGCAGTTCTTC	CASSLALGGVYNEQFF
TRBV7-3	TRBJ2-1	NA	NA	TGTGCCAGCAGCCTCCTGTTTAGCGTCTCGGGGAACAATGAGCAGTTCTTC	CASSLLFSVSGNNEQFF
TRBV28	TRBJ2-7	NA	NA	TGTGCCAGCGGAGAGAGCCTTCTGAGATTTCAGTACTTC	CASGESLLRFQYF
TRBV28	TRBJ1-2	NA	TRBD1	TGTGCCAGCAGTTTTTTCCCGACAGGGGGCGGCTACACCTTC	CASSFFPTGGGYTF
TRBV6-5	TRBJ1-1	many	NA	TGTGCCAGCAGTTACTCGGGCCGCGGGGAAGCTTTCTTT	CASSYSGRGEAFF